The 9 T cell receptor beta chains presented below share a single source sample, sequenced in a study of blood T cell repertoires in COVID-19. Here immunoSEQ multiplex PCR was the method, and the copy in TCRdb shows in-frame clones only, minus some. Among roughly 71,000 clones listed, 80% to 85% were seen once. Sample: peripheral blood. The receptors originated from a man aged 50-60 years with active COVID-19.

The CDR3 reads CASSFGQSTGELFF. CDR3 nucleotide sequence: TGCGCCAGCAGCTTTGGACAGTCGACCGGGGAGCTGTTTTTT. V and J are TRBV5-1 and TRBJ2-2; D is possibly TRBD1 (6 bases). This CDR3 contains 14 residues. Trimming left V 2 bases short and J 5 bases short, with 10 bases between. In germline, CDR1 is SGHRS, CDR2 YFSETQ.

The chain has TRBV7-6 and TRBJ2-7; D unclear. Trimming cost V 5 bases and J 6 bases, with 14 bases left between them. The CDR3 extends over 13 amino acids. Germline V gene lookup returns CDR1 SGHVS and CDR2 FNYEAQ. As DNA, the CDR3 is TGTGCCAGCAGCACCAGTCTAGGATCCGAGCAGTACTTC. Amino acids: CASSTSLGSEQYF.

Points on this clone: In the same sample, other DNA sequences code for this CDR3. The rearrangement uses TRBV18 and TRBJ2-3; D unresolved. The CDR3 loop spans 13 amino acids. Germline loops: CDR1 KGHSH, CDR2 LQKENI. Between the trimmed V and J ends, which lost 1 base and 2 bases, there was a span of 4 bases. The CDR3 sequence is CASSPRDTDTQYF. The CDR3 DNA reads as TGTGCCAGCTCACCACGAGACACAGATACGCAGTATTTT.

The chain combines TRBV2 with TRBJ1-4; no firm D call. Looked up from germline, CDR1 is SNHLY and CDR2 is FYNNEI. Trimming cost V 5 bases and J 5 bases, with 9 bases left between them. The CDR3 covers 13 residues. The CDR3 nucleotides are TGTGCCAGCAGTCGCGGGCTCAATGAAAAACTGTTTTTT. The encoded protein is CASSRGLNEKLFF.

This clone was seen a few times. The rearrangement uses TRBV27 and TRBJ2-1; 14 nucleotides line up with TRBD2. The CDR3 is made up of 14 amino acids. V dropped 6 bases and J dropped 6; count of bases not matched to a gene: 1. From germline, CDR1 is MNHEY and CDR2 SMNVEV (reference sequence). CDR3 bases: TGTGCCAGCAGGACTAGCGGGAGGGCCAATGAGCAGTTCTTC. The encoded protein is CASRTSGRANEQFF.

The chain links TRBV14 to TRBJ1-2, with D tentatively TRBD1 (5 bases). CDR3 length: 17 residues. V lost 8 bases, J lost 4 bases, and 26 bases lay in between. Germline V gene lookup returns CDR1 SGHDN and CDR2 FVKESK. As DNA, the CDR3 is TGTGCCAGCTACAGCTCGTCAGGGTCTCCTCTGATCTATGGCTACACCTTC. It yields the protein CASYSSSGSPLIYGYTF.

The chain carries TRBV4-1 and TRBJ2-2, with D tentatively TRBD1 (6 bases). The CDR3 is 16 amino acids. Trimming removed 1 base from V and 1 base from J, with 10 bases in between. The V gene's germline CDR1 is MGHRA and CDR2 YSYEKL. The CDR3, as DNA: TGCGCCAGCAGCCAAGGTGGACAGAAGAACACCGGGGAGCTGTTTTTT. It encodes CASSQGGQKNTGELFF.

The chain employs TRBV10-3 and TRBJ1-1; TRBD1 is a possible D gene (6 bases). The CDR3 extends over 13 amino acids. V lost 4 bases and J lost 8, with 14 bases in between. The germline CDR1 and CDR2 sequences are ENHRY and SYGVKD. The CDR3 region is CAISVTGTQEAFF. For the CDR3, the DNA is TGTGCCATCAGTGTCACCGGGACACAAGAAGCTTTCTTT.

This clone was detected a few times. The chain links TRBV19 to TRBJ2-1; TRBD2 matches at 12 bases. The junction had 19 bases not matched to a gene; V was cut back by 7 bases and J by 9 bases. The CDR3 length is 18 residues. In germline, CDR1 is LNHDA, CDR2 SQIVND (reference sequence). CDR3: CASTRTDKGLAGGAEQFF. The CDR3 DNA follows: TGTGCCAGTACCCGAACCGACAAGGGGCTAGCGGGAGGGGCTGAGCAGTTCTTC. Full variable domain (remainder filled in from reference TRBV19 and TRBJ2-1): DGGITQSPKYLFRKEGQNVTLSCEQNLNHDAMYWYRQDPGQGLRLIYYSQIVNDFQKGDIAEGYSVSREKKESFPLTVTSAQKNPTAFYLCASTRTDKGLAGGAEQFFGPGTRLTVL.